Shown below are 2 T cell receptor beta chains from a single sample sequenced in a study of neurological immune-mediated disorders. Noted time point: technical triplicate 3. TCRdb redid the calling of the 5' RACE reads with MiXCR, one entry per CDR3 protein. The data hold about 44,000 distinct CDR3 sequences, with 20% to 25% observed a single time. Sequencing was done on a sample of PBMCs. These receptors all come from a man aged 60-69 years with HTLV-1-associated myelopathy (HAM/TSP).

This chain joins TRBV20-1 and TRBJ2-5; D assignment may be TRBD1 or TRBD2 (5 bases each). Germline values: CDR1 DFQATT, CDR2 SNEGSKA (reference sequence). The CDR3 has 13 residues. V lost 3 bases and J lost 1, with 9 bases in between. Here the CDR3 reads CSARGRTQETQYF. The CDR3 DNA is TGCAGTGCTAGGGGACGGACCCAAGAGACCCAGTACTTC.

This clonotype was counted ten times or more. The chain links TRBV6-5 to TRBJ1-1; the D is unclear. Looked up from germline, CDR1 is MNHEY and CDR2 is SVGAGI. The CDR3 runs to 11 residues. Trimming removed 5 bases from V and 5 bases from J, with 6 bases in between. The CDR3 DNA sequence: TGTGCCAGCAGTGACCAGACTGAAGCTTTCTTT. This sequence encodes CASSDQTEAFF.